Listed here are 27 T cell receptor beta chains from one sample, sequenced in a study of cytomegalovirus exposure and HLA in healthy donors. The PCR employed 60 Vbeta primers together with 13 Jbeta primers. Produced via immunoSEQ multiplex PCR; TCRdb's table is partial and in-frame only. This sample carries about 150,000 clones, 75% to 80% of them seen once, and the ten largest clones take roughly 0.7%. The sample was PBMCs. These receptors came from a male donor in good health and CMV-seronegative.

The chain combines TRBV4-3 with TRBJ2-1; TRBD2 matches 12 bases. The CDR3 sequence is 17 residues long. V lost 3 bases, J lost 8 bases, and 11 bases stayed unmatched. Germline loops: CDR1 LGHNA, CDR2 YSLEER. CDR3 sequence reads: CASSQDQTSGSWDEQFF. CDR3 sequence (DNA): TGCGCCAGCAGCCAGGACCAGACTAGCGGGAGTTGGGATGAGCAGTTCTTC.

The rearrangement uses TRBV7-8 and TRBJ2-2; 9 nucleotides match TRBD2. V lost 0 bases, J lost 8 bases, and 10 bases stayed unmatched. The CDR3 loop spans 17 amino acids. Germline lookup yields CDR1 SGHVS and CDR2 FQNEAQ. The CDR3 reads CASSLAMAGGLSGELFF. CDR3 DNA: TGTGCCAGCAGCTTAGCGATGGCGGGGGGGCTCTCTGGGGAGCTGTTTTTT. The entire variable domain, with the rest obtained from reference TRBV7-8 and TRBJ2-2, is as follows: GAGVSQSPRYKVAKRGQDVALRCDPISGHVSLFWYQQALGQGPEFLTYFQNEAQLDKSGLPSDRFFAERPEGSVSTLKIQRTQQEDSAVYLCASSLAMAGGLSGELFFGEGSRLTVL.

The chain joins TRBV9 to TRBJ2-3, with no clear D. The CDR3 sequence is 14 residues long. Trimming shortened V by 0 bases and J by 5 bases, and 10 bases separated the two germline ends. The germline V gene encodes CDR1 SGDLS and CDR2 YYNGEE. The CDR3 region has the DNA TGTGCCAGCAGCGTAGGGGTCGGCGGAGATACGCAGTATTTT. It encodes CASSVGVGGDTQYF.

V and J are TRBV1 and TRBJ1-4; TRBD1, the table's D call, lacks a check against the DNA. TRBV1 is classified as a pseudogene. The CDR3 consists of 14 residues. CDR3 in DNA: TGCACCAGCAGCGTGGGGACAGATAATGAAAAACTGTTTTTT. It translates to CTSSVGTDNEKLFF.

The chain has TRBV4-1 and TRBJ2-3, with TRBD2 matching 15 bases. This CDR3 has 19 residues. J was trimmed by 4 bases and V by 1 base; bases with no gene match: 9. Germline values: CDR1 MGHRA, CDR2 YSYEKL. The CDR3 protein is CASSQGAPGTSGGSDTQYF. CDR3 nucleotide sequence: TGCGCCAGCAGCCAAGGGGCTCCCGGGACTAGCGGGGGGTCAGATACGCAGTATTTT.

This chain connects TRBV30 to TRBJ1-1; 7 nucleotides match TRBD1. V was pared by 3 bases and J by 3 bases, with 10 bases of the junction left unmatched. The CDR3 has 15 residues. The V gene's germline CDR1 is GTSNPN and CDR2 SVGIG (reference sequence). This chain's CDR3 is CAWSLPGTEDTEAFF. The DNA of the CDR3 is TGTGCCTGGAGCTTACCCGGGACAGAAGACACTGAAGCTTTCTTT.

The chain combines TRBV14 with TRBJ2-7; 10 nucleotides align to TRBD1. V dropped 1 base and J dropped 3; count of bases not matched to a gene: 3. The CDR3 has 15 residues. Germline V gene data show CDR1 as SGHDN and CDR2 as FVKESK. The CDR3 coding sequence is TGTGCCAGCAGCCAAGGGACAGGGGGAGGCTACGAGCAGTACTTC. Its translation is CASSQGTGGGYEQYF.

The chain links TRBV30 to TRBJ1-1; 7 bases line up with TRBD1. The CDR3 extends over 13 amino acids. The J segment lost 6 bases and the V segment lost 0 bases, leaving 4 bases of the junction unmatched. Germline assignment: CDR1 GTSNPN and CDR2 SVGIG (reference sequence). CDR3 bases: TGTGCCTGGAGTGTACGCAGGGGGGCTGAAGCTTTCTTT. The encoded protein is CAWSVRRGAEAFF. Full variable domain (outside the CDR3, taken from reference TRBV30 and TRBJ1-1): SQTIHQWPATLVQPVGSPLSLECTVEGTSNPNLYWYRQAAGRGLQLLFYSVGIGQISSEVPQNLSASRPQDRQFILSSKKLLLSDSGFYLCAWSVRRGAEAFFGQGTRLTVV.

The chain combines TRBV6-6 with TRBJ2-7, with 11 bases matching TRBD2. The junction had 4 bases not matched to a gene; V was cut back by 4 bases and J by 2 bases. The length of the CDR3 is 15 residues. Germline V CDR1 and CDR2: MNHNY, SVGAGI (reference sequence). The CDR3 DNA reads as TGTGCCAGCAGTTCCGGGACTAGCGGAGCCTACGAGCAGTACTTC. This codes for CASSSGTSGAYEQYF.

This rearrangement joins TRBV6-1 to TRBJ2-2; 9 nucleotides line up with TRBD2. Looked up from germline, CDR1 is MNHNS and CDR2 is SASEGT. V shed 4 bases, J shed 6 bases, and the junction held 6 bases outside the gene matches. The CDR3 contains 15 residues. CDR3 in amino acids: CASSGVSGSAGELFF. The CDR3 nucleotides are TGTGCCAGCAGTGGGGTTAGCGGGAGCGCCGGGGAGCTGTTTTTT.

Written as DNA, the CDR3 is TGTGCCAGCAGCACGTCTAGCGGCGGCTCCTACGAGCAGTACTTC. As protein: CASSTSSGGSYEQYF. The rearrangement uses TRBV7-2 and TRBJ2-5; 7 bases are a match to TRBD2. The DNA end lines up better with TRBJ2-7; the J call may be wrong. CDR1 and CDR2 (germline): SGHTA, FQGNSA. This CDR3 comprises 15 residues.

This chain joins TRBV13 and TRBJ2-1; tentatively, D is TRBD1 (6 bases). The V gene's germline CDR1 is PRHDT and CDR2 FYEKMQ (reference sequence). This CDR3 contains 15 residues. Trimming stripped 6 bases from V and 3 bases from J, with 15 bases between. The CDR3 DNA follows: TGTGCCAGCAGGCAAACAGGGAATGGCTACAATGAGCAGTTCTTC. This codes for CASRQTGNGYNEQFF.

The rearrangement joins TRBV10-3 to TRBJ1-2; D is unclear. V was pared by 7 bases and J by 5 bases, with 14 bases between. Looked up from germline, CDR1 is ENHRY and CDR2 is SYGVKD. This CDR3 has 13 amino acids. CDR3 amino acids: CAITTGIGYGYTF. Written as DNA, the CDR3 is TGTGCCATCACGACGGGGATCGGGTATGGCTACACCTTC.

This chain connects TRBV25-1 to TRBJ1-1, with a weak D call TRBD1 (6 bases). The CDR3 contains 12 residues. Germline V gene lookup returns CDR1 MGHDK and CDR2 SYGVNS. Deletions cut 8 bases from V and 3 bases from J, with 10 bases between. This chain's CDR3 is CASREGDTEAFF. DNA for the CDR3: TGTGCCAGCCGGGAGGGGGACACTGAAGCTTTCTTT.

The chain uses TRBV5-1 and TRBJ1-5; no firm D call. Germline CDR1 SGHRS, CDR2 YFSETQ. V lost 0 bases and J 2 bases, leaving 15 bases between the germline ends. The length of the CDR3 is 17 residues. The CDR3 coding sequence is TGCGCCAGCAGCTTGGAGGGAGGCAAACCCGGCAATCAGCCCCAGCATTTT. This encodes CASSLEGGKPGNQPQHF.

The chain is built from TRBV5-4 and TRBJ2-7, with a weak D call TRBD1 (6 bases). The CDR3 totals 19 residues. Trimming left V 5 bases short and J 0 bases short, with 27 bases between. Germline V CDR1 and CDR2: SGHNT, YYREEE (reference sequence). CDR3 bases: TGTGCCAGCAGAGTCGGCAGGGGCGGCGGCATAACCTCCTCCTACGAGCAGTACTTC. Translated: CASRVGRGGGITSSYEQYF.

The J gene is TRBJ2-1, the V gene TRBV27; tentatively, D is TRBD2 (6 bases). The CDR3 has 13 amino acids. V was shortened by 0 bases and J by 9 bases, with 9 bases between the two germline ends. Germline CDR1 and CDR2: MNHEY and SMNVEV (reference sequence). Written as DNA, the CDR3 is TGTGCCAGCAGTTTATCCGGGACTCTTGAGCAGTTCTTC. It is translated as CASSLSGTLEQFF.

The chain carries TRBV27 and TRBJ2-1, with D perhaps matching TRBD2 (6 bases). V lost 2 bases to trimming and J lost 4 bases, with 12 bases between them. Per germline, CDR1 MNHEY and CDR2 SMNVEV (reference sequence). The CDR3 has 15 amino acids. The CDR3 loop is CASSLASRGYNEQFF. The CDR3 nucleotides read TGTGCCAGCAGTTTAGCCAGCCGGGGGTACAATGAGCAGTTCTTC.

The chain combines TRBV30 with TRBJ1-6; TRBD1 agrees at 7 bases. This CDR3 is built from 13 residues. The trim removed 7 bases at V and 4 bases at J, leaving 4 bases unmatched. CDR1 is GTSNPN and CDR2 is SVGIG in the germline V gene (reference sequence). CDR3 in DNA: TGTGCCTCCTCGGGACAGTATAATTCACCCCTCCACTTT. Amino acid sequence: CASSGQYNSPLHF. Variable domain in full (rest from reference TRBV30 and TRBJ1-6): SQTIHQWPATLVQPVGSPLSLECTVEGTSNPNLYWYRQAAGRGLQLLFYSVGIGQISSEVPQNLSASRPQDRQFILSSKKLLLSDSGFYLCASSGQYNSPLHFGNGTRLTVT.

The V call is TRBV30, the J call TRBJ1-5; possibly TRBD1 for D (6 bases). The CDR3 is 18 residues long. V was trimmed by 0 bases and J by 2 bases, leaving 20 bases between them. From germline, CDR1 is GTSNPN and CDR2 SVGIG (reference sequence). CDR3: CAWSVGTLVRSGNQPQHF. As DNA, the CDR3 is TGTGCCTGGAGTGTCGGGACACTGGTTAGGTCAGGCAATCAGCCCCAGCATTTT.

This chain joins TRBV4-3 and TRBJ2-2; D is perhaps TRBD2 (6 bases). The V gene's germline CDR1 is LGHNA and CDR2 YSLEER. With 3 bases removed from V and 6 bases from J, the gap between germline ends came to 17 bases. The CDR3 is 16 amino acids. CDR3 DNA sequence: TGCGCCAGCAGCCAGGGGCCGGGACTGGGTCCCGGGGAGCTGTTTTTT. Protein: CASSQGPGLGPGELFF.

The chain links TRBV7-2 to TRBJ1-2; a possible D gene is TRBD1 (6 bases). There are 14 residues in the CDR3. Between the trimmed V and J ends, which lost 2 bases and 6 bases, there was a span of 13 bases. Germline values: CDR1 SGHTA, CDR2 FQGNSA. The CDR3 sequence: CASSLRGGADGYTF. CDR3 nucleotides: TGTGCCAGCAGCTTACGGGGGGGGGCTGATGGCTACACCTTC.

The rearrangement uses TRBV7-2 and TRBJ2-5; 8 nucleotides agree with TRBD1. The J call may be in error: the DNA end matches TRBJ2-7 better. Germline CDR1 is SGHTA and CDR2 is FQGNSA. The CDR3 contains 16 residues. For the CDR3, the DNA is TGTGCCAGCAGCGGACAGGGTCTAGAAAGCCCCTACGAGCAGTACTTC. Protein sequence: CASSGQGLESPYEQYF.

V is TRBV4-3 and J is TRBJ2-1; D is undetermined. The CDR3 sequence is 18 residues long. Germline V gene sequence: CDR1 LGHNA, CDR2 YSLEER. V lost 0 bases and J lost 0, with 15 bases in between. CDR3 sequence reads: CASSQDPPAWSSYNEQFF. As DNA, the CDR3 is TGCGCCAGCAGCCAAGACCCGCCCGCGTGGAGCTCCTACAATGAGCAGTTCTTC.

This clone has only a few counts. This chain joins TRBV5-4 and TRBJ2-1; 8 nucleotides line up with TRBD2. V gave up 4 bases and J gave up 9 bases; unmatched junction bases: 3. CDR1 is SGHNT and CDR2 is YYREEE in the germline V gene (reference sequence). This CDR3 is 12 amino acids long. CDR3 amino acids: CASSHTSGEQFF. CDR3 sequence (DNA): TGTGCCAGCAGCCATACTAGCGGTGAGCAGTTCTTC.

This clone is a singleton in its sample. The rearrangement uses TRBV29-1 and TRBJ1-1, with 7 bases that match TRBD1. This CDR3 has 11 amino acids. The germline V gene has CDR1 SQVTM and CDR2 ANQGSEA. V gave up 6 bases and J gave up 4 bases; unmatched junction bases: 2. The CDR3 here is CSVHRGTEAFF. DNA of the CDR3: TGCAGCGTCCACAGGGGCACTGAAGCTTTCTTT.

The chain links TRBV4-3 to TRBJ1-1; D is perhaps TRBD1 (6 bases). CDR3 length equals 15 residues. Trimming cost V 3 bases and J 5 bases, with 16 bases left between them. Germline CDR1 and CDR2: LGHNA and YSLEER. The CDR3 nucleotides read TGCGCCAGCAGCCAGGATACAGGGTTATGGACTGAAGCTTTCTTT. This gives the protein CASSQDTGLWTEAFF.